This entry describes one TCR beta chain. The sample is drawn from a study of blood T cell repertoires in COVID-19. Sequenced by immunoSEQ multiplex PCR; TCRdb stores in-frame clones only, minus some. The table includes some 70,000 clones, about 83% detected once. V was pared by 3 bases and J by 7 bases, with 8 bases of the junction left unmatched. This CDR3 is 14 amino acids long. The germline CDR1 and CDR2 sequences are SNHLY and FYNNEI. This TCR was sampled from a man aged 45-60 years with active COVID-19. Material: peripheral blood. The genes are TRBV2 and TRBJ1-2; TRBD1 matches at 7 bases. CDR3 sequence reads: CASSDGTANIGYTF. In DNA, the CDR3 is TGTGCCAGCAGTGACGGGACAGCGAACATTGGCTACACCTTC.